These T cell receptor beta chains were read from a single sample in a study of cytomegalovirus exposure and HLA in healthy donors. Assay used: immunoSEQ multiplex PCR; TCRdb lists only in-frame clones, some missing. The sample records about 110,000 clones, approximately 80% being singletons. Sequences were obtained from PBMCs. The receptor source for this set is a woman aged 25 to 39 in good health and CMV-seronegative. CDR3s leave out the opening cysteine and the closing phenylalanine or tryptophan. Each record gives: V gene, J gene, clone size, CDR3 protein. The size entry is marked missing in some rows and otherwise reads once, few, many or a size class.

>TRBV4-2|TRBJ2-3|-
ASSQDPGGNSDTQY
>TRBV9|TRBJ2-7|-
AGSPTYEQY
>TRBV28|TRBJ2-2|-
ASTGRANTGELF
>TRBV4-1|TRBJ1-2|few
ASSQPLAGTADNYGYT
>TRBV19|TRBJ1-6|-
ASSTQVPNSPLH
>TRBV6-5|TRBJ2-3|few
ASRRTGTDTQY
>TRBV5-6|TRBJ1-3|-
ASSAGGPGNTIY
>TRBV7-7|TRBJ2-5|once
ASSPDRRQETQY
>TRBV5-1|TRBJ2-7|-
ASSLDSFSYEQY
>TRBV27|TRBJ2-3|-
ASSPYSQGARSDTQY
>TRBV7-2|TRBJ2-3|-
ASSPGLVGSDTQY
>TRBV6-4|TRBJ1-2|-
ASPRGGLWDGYT
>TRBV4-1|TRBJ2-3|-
ASSQRGDTQY
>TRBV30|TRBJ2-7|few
AWSISGRAGWQY
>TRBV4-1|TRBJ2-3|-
ASSPRQLDTQY
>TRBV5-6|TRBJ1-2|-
ASSSGQGAAYGYT
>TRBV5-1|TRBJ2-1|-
ASSLSGGSWINEQF
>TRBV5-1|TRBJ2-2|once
ASSLATSGSTGELF
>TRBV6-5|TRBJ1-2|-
ASSQDRGNYGYT
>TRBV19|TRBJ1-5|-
ASSKGQDNQPQH
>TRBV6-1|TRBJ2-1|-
ASSEATINSYNEQF